This TCR beta chain was identified in a study of blood T cell repertoires in COVID-19. Study-wide context: Acute-phase and convalescent COVID-19 samples originated in the United States, Italy and Spain.

CDR1 is LNHDA and CDR2 is SQIVND in the germline V gene (reference sequence). The CDR3 sequence is 16 residues long. Unmatched junction bases numbered 4, after V lost 4 bases and J lost 1 base. Sequencing used immunoSEQ multiplex PCR; TCRdb keeps in-frame clones, though not all of them. This sample carries tens of thousands of clones, approximately 90% of them seen once, and the ten largest clones take more than 3%. This TCR was recovered from a man over 45 with acute or convalescent COVID-19. The chain is built from TRBV19 and TRBJ2-2; 9 bases map to TRBD1. Sequencing was carried out using peripheral blood. This CDR3 is CASSRLGQGNTGELFF. The CDR3, as DNA: TGTGCCAGTAGTAGGCTGGGACAGGGGAACACCGGGGAGCTGTTTTTT.